This T cell receptor (beta chain) originates from a study of blood T cell repertoires in COVID-19. The overall study: The United States, Italy and Spain provided the acute and convalescent COVID-19 samples. The cDNA or gDNA used as material had been derived from T cells, B-cell-depleted T cells, or PBMCs.

V was pared by 3 bases and J by 2 bases, with 10 bases between. The CDR3 extends over 14 amino acids. CDR1 is LNHDA and CDR2 is SQIVND in the germline V gene (reference sequence). Original handling: The authors estimated nucleated cell counts from reference gene primer amplification. This table comes from immunoSEQ multiplex PCR, and its TCRdb copy is limited to in-frame clones, with some not included. V, J and clone size were drawn from that table, and D and trimming were deduced from the DNA. The sample yields 100,000 to 150,000 clones, about 87% seen once. This sequence joins TRBV19 and TRBJ1-2, with a possible D match to TRBD1 (6 bases). Input material: peripheral blood. The sequence was obtained from a man aged 50-59 years with acute or convalescent COVID-19. CDR3 DNA: TGTGCCAGTAGTATGAAGACAGGCAACTATGGCTACACCTTC. The encoded protein is CASSMKTGNYGYTF.